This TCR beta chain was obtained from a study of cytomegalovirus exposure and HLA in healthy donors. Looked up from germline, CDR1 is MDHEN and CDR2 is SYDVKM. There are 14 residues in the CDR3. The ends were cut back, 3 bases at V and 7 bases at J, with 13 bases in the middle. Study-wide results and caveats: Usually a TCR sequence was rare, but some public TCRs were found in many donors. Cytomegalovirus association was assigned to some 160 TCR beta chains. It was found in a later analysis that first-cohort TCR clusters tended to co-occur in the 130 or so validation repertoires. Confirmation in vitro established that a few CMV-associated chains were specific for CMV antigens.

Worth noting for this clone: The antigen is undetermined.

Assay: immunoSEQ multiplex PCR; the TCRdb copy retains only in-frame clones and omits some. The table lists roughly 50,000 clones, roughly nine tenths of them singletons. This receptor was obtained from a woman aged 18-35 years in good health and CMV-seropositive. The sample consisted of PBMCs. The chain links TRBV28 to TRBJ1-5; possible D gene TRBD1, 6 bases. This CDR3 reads CASSLGGGRQPQHF. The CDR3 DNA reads TGTGCCAGCAGTTTGGGGGGGGGCCGACAGCCCCAGCATTTT.